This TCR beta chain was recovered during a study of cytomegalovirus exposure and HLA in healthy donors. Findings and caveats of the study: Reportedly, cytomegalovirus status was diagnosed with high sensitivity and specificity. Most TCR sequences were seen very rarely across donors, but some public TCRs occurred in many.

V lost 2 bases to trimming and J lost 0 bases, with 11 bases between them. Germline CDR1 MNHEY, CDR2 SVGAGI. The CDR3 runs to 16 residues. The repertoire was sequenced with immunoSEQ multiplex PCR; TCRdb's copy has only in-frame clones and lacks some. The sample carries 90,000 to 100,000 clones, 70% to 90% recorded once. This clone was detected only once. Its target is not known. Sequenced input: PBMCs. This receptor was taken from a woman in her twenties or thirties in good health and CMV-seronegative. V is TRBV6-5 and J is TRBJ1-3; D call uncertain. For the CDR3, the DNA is TGTGCCAGCAGTTACCGATCTACCGGCTCTGGAAACACCATATATTTT. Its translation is CASSYRSTGSGNTIYF.